These 21 T cell receptor beta chains share one sample of origin, sequenced in a study of cytomegalovirus exposure and HLA in healthy donors. 60 Vbeta and 13 Jbeta primers were used in PCR. Sequencing used immunoSEQ multiplex PCR; TCRdb keeps in-frame clones, though not all of them. The sample contains roughly 110,000 clones, 74% of which appear only once. Sequencing was done on a sample of PBMCs. These receptors were taken from a woman between 40 and 50 years old in good health and CMV-seropositive.

The V call is TRBV4-2, the J call TRBJ1-6; TRBD1 matches 8 bases. The CDR3 runs to 15 residues. After removal of 1 base from V and 7 bases from J, the junction contained 3 bases not matched to a gene. Germline CDR1 LGHNA, CDR2 YNFKEQ. DNA for the CDR3: TGTGCCAGCAGCCAAGGGACAGGGCCAAATTCACCCCTCCACTTT. Translating it yields CASSQGTGPNSPLHF.

V and J are TRBV6-6 and TRBJ2-2, with unresolved D. CDR1 MNHNY and CDR2 SVGAGI come from the germline V gene (reference sequence). The V end was cut by 6 bases, the J end by 1 base, with 9 bases between. The CDR3 is 14 amino acids. This chain's CDR3 is CASRTRQNTGELFF. In DNA form, the CDR3 reads TGTGCCAGCAGGACGCGACAGAACACCGGGGAGCTGTTTTTT.

This clone was seen once. The chain employs TRBV30 and TRBJ1-4; D unresolved. CDR1 GTSNPN and CDR2 SVGIG come from the germline V gene (reference sequence). This CDR3 is built from 15 residues. With 3 bases removed from V and 6 bases from J, the gap between germline ends came to 17 bases. DNA for the CDR3: TGTGCCTGGAGGGGCCTGGCCCCAGAATATGAAAAACTGTTTTTT. Protein sequence: CAWRGLAPEYEKLFF. Full variable domain (missing parts from reference TRBV30 and TRBJ1-4): SQTIHQWPATLVQPVGSPLSLECTVEGTSNPNLYWYRQAAGRGLQLLFYSVGIGQISSEVPQNLSASRPQDRQFILSSKKLLLSDSGFYLCAWRGLAPEYEKLFFGSGTQLSVL.

This chain joins TRBV7-9 and TRBJ1-6; no reliable D call. The CDR3 extends over 12 amino acids. Trimming shortened V by 4 bases and J by 9 bases, and 7 bases separated the two germline ends. Germline assignment: CDR1 SEHNR and CDR2 FQNEAQ (reference sequence). The CDR3 is CASSSLSSPLHF. The DNA of the CDR3 is TGTGCCAGCAGCTCCCTGAGTTCACCCCTCCACTTT.

This clone was seen just once. The J gene is TRBJ1-4, the V gene TRBV6-6; D possibly corresponds to TRBD1 (6 bases). The CDR3 sequence is 13 residues long. Germline lookup yields CDR1 MNHNY and CDR2 SVGAGI (reference sequence). V was shortened by 6 bases and J by 6 bases, with 11 bases between the two germline ends. The CDR3: CASRKQGDEKLFF. The CDR3 nucleotides are TGTGCCAGCAGAAAACAGGGCGATGAAAAACTGTTTTTT.

This sequence joins TRBV7-9 and TRBJ1-1; D is undetermined. Germline assignment: CDR1 SEHNR and CDR2 FQNEAQ (reference sequence). The CDR3 contains 15 residues. With 5 bases removed from V and 7 bases from J, the gap between germline ends came to 20 bases. The CDR3 here is CASSPLRLSPHEAFF. The CDR3 region has the DNA TGTGCCAGCAGCCCCCTCAGGCTCAGCCCACATGAAGCTTTCTTT.

The gene calls are TRBV6-1 and TRBJ2-5; TRBD2 matches at 7 bases. Per germline, CDR1 MNHNS and CDR2 SASEGT. The CDR3 sequence is 17 residues long. The V segment lost 0 bases and the J segment 6 bases; nucleotides outside the gene matches: 13. This CDR3 reads CASSEARDTGLGKTQYF. DNA for the CDR3: TGTGCCAGCAGTGAAGCGAGAGACACCGGACTAGGGAAGACCCAGTACTTC.

The chain has TRBV2 and TRBJ1-6; 8 nucleotides line up with TRBD1. The germline V gene has CDR1 SNHLY and CDR2 FYNNEI. The CDR3 spans 17 residues. J lost 0 bases, V lost 6 bases, and 7 bases had no gene match. CDR3 region: CASRDRDRSSYNSPLHF. CDR3 bases: TGTGCCAGCAGGGACCGGGACAGGAGCTCCTATAATTCACCCCTCCACTTT.

This chain joins TRBV5-6 and TRBJ1-1; D might be TRBD1 (5 bases). CDR1 is SGHDT and CDR2 is YYEEEE in the germline V gene. Deletions cut 2 bases from V and 11 bases from J, with 10 bases between. This CDR3 region has 11 residues. CDR3 in amino acids: CASSLRGIAFF. The CDR3 DNA reads TGTGCCAGCAGCTTACGGGGGATTGCTTTCTTT.

The DNA of the CDR3 is TGTGCCAGCAGCTTCGACTACAACCCCTACAATGAGCAGTTCTTC. It is translated as CASSFDYNPYNEQFF. This chain connects TRBV5-6 to TRBJ2-1, with D perhaps TRBD2 (5 bases). In germline, CDR1 is SGHDT, CDR2 YYEEEE. Trimming stripped 2 bases from V and 2 bases from J, with 11 bases between. The CDR3 totals 15 residues.

This chain links TRBV9 with TRBJ2-1; 11 bases are a match to TRBD2. The CDR3 has 15 amino acids. CDR1 SGDLS and CDR2 YYNGEE come from the germline V gene. V shed 3 bases, J shed 9 bases, and the junction held 8 bases outside the gene matches. The CDR3 sequence is CASSADSGGAGEQFF. For the CDR3, the DNA is TGTGCCAGCAGCGCCGATAGCGGGGGGGCCGGTGAGCAGTTCTTC.

The rearrangement uses TRBV5-1 and TRBJ2-1; the D gene is possibly TRBD2 (6 bases). In germline, CDR1 is SGHRS, CDR2 YFSETQ. Trimming shortened V by 2 bases and J by 5 bases, and 8 bases separated the two germline ends. The CDR3 covers 13 residues. DNA for the CDR3: TGCGCCAGCAGCTTCGGCGGGAACAATGAGCAGTTCTTC. This codes for CASSFGGNNEQFF.

This clone was recorded a few times. The gene calls are TRBV4-1 and TRBJ1-2; 8 bases line up with TRBD1. The germline gives CDR1 MGHRA, CDR2 YSYEKL. Losses at the gene ends were 2 bases for V and 4 bases for J; bases not matched to a gene: 6. This CDR3 has 15 amino acids. The chain's CDR3 is CASSQPGQGSYGYTF. CDR3 bases: TGCGCCAGCAGCCAACCTGGACAGGGTAGCTATGGCTACACCTTC.

V gene TRBV5-4 combines with J gene TRBJ2-3; D is undetermined. Per germline, CDR1 SGHNT and CDR2 YYREEE (reference sequence). V lost 5 bases, J lost 4 bases, and 8 bases lay in between. The CDR3 runs to 12 residues. This CDR3 reads CASRKSADTQYF. CDR3 DNA sequence: TGTGCCAGCAGGAAGTCAGCAGATACGCAGTATTTT.

This clone was seen only a few times. CDR3 amino acids: CASSVRDSNQPQHF. As DNA, the CDR3 is TGTGCCAGCAGTGTCAGGGATAGCAATCAGCCCCAGCATTTT. V is TRBV27 and J is TRBJ1-5; TRBD1 might be the D (5 bases). The CDR3 has 14 amino acids. Germline V gives CDR1 MNHEY, CDR2 SMNVEV (reference sequence). Trimming left V 5 bases short and J 0 bases short, with 8 bases between.

This sequence joins TRBV11-2 and TRBJ2-1; 7 bases agree with TRBD2. This CDR3 comprises 15 residues. The ends lost 0 bases at V and 5 bases at J; junction bases unmatched: 4. Per germline, CDR1 SGHAT and CDR2 FQNNGV. CDR3 in DNA: TGTGCCAGCAGCTTAGATCAGGGAGGGAACAATGAGCAGTTCTTC. Its translation: CASSLDQGGNNEQFF.

This chain uses TRBV6-6 with TRBJ1-4; a possible D gene is TRBD1 (5 bases). Germline lookup yields CDR1 MNHNY and CDR2 SVGAGI (reference sequence). V lost 0 bases, J lost 8 bases, and 10 bases lay in between. There are 14 residues in the CDR3. CDR3 DNA: TGTGCCAGCAGTTACTCGAGCGGGGGAGAAAAACTGTTTTTT. Translation gives CASSYSSGGEKLFF.

With respect to this clone: The sample holds other DNA sequences that translate to the same CDR3. This chain connects TRBV6-5 to TRBJ1-4; D may be TRBD1 (5 bases). Germline V lookup: CDR1 MNHEY, CDR2 SVGAGI. The V gene lost 6 bases and the J gene lost 1 base, with 9 bases spanning the gap. CDR3 size: 14 residues. The CDR3 spells CASRTGGTNEKLFF. In DNA, the CDR3 is TGTGCCAGCAGAACGGGGGGAACTAATGAAAAACTGTTTTTT.

V and J are TRBV7-9 and TRBJ1-1; D remains unclear. The CDR3 is 14 amino acids. Germline V gene data show CDR1 as SEHNR and CDR2 as FQNEAQ (reference sequence). V was pared by 5 bases and J by 4 bases, with 14 bases between. CDR3 nucleotides: TGTGCCAGCAGCCCATTCCCGGGGAGCACTGAAGCTTTCTTT. It encodes CASSPFPGSTEAFF.

This clone was seen more than once but under ten times. The V call is TRBV4-1, the J call TRBJ1-1; D not certain. The CDR3 is 15 residues long. Trimming left V 4 bases short and J 1 base short, with 13 bases between. The germline V gene encodes CDR1 MGHRA and CDR2 YSYEKL. CDR3 nucleotide sequence: TGCGCCAGCAGCCTAATGGGTGGCGGGAACACTGAAGCTTTCTTT. It yields the protein CASSLMGGGNTEAFF.

The V call is TRBV5-1, the J call TRBJ2-7; D possibly corresponds to TRBD2 (6 bases). The CDR3 length is 15 residues. The V gene's germline CDR1 is SGHRS and CDR2 YFSETQ. The V end lost 3 bases, the J end lost 3 bases, and 16 bases lay between the germline ends. CDR3 coding DNA: TGCGCCAGCAGCTGGGGGACGGGACTGCACTACGAGCAGTACTTC. Encoded protein: CASSWGTGLHYEQYF.